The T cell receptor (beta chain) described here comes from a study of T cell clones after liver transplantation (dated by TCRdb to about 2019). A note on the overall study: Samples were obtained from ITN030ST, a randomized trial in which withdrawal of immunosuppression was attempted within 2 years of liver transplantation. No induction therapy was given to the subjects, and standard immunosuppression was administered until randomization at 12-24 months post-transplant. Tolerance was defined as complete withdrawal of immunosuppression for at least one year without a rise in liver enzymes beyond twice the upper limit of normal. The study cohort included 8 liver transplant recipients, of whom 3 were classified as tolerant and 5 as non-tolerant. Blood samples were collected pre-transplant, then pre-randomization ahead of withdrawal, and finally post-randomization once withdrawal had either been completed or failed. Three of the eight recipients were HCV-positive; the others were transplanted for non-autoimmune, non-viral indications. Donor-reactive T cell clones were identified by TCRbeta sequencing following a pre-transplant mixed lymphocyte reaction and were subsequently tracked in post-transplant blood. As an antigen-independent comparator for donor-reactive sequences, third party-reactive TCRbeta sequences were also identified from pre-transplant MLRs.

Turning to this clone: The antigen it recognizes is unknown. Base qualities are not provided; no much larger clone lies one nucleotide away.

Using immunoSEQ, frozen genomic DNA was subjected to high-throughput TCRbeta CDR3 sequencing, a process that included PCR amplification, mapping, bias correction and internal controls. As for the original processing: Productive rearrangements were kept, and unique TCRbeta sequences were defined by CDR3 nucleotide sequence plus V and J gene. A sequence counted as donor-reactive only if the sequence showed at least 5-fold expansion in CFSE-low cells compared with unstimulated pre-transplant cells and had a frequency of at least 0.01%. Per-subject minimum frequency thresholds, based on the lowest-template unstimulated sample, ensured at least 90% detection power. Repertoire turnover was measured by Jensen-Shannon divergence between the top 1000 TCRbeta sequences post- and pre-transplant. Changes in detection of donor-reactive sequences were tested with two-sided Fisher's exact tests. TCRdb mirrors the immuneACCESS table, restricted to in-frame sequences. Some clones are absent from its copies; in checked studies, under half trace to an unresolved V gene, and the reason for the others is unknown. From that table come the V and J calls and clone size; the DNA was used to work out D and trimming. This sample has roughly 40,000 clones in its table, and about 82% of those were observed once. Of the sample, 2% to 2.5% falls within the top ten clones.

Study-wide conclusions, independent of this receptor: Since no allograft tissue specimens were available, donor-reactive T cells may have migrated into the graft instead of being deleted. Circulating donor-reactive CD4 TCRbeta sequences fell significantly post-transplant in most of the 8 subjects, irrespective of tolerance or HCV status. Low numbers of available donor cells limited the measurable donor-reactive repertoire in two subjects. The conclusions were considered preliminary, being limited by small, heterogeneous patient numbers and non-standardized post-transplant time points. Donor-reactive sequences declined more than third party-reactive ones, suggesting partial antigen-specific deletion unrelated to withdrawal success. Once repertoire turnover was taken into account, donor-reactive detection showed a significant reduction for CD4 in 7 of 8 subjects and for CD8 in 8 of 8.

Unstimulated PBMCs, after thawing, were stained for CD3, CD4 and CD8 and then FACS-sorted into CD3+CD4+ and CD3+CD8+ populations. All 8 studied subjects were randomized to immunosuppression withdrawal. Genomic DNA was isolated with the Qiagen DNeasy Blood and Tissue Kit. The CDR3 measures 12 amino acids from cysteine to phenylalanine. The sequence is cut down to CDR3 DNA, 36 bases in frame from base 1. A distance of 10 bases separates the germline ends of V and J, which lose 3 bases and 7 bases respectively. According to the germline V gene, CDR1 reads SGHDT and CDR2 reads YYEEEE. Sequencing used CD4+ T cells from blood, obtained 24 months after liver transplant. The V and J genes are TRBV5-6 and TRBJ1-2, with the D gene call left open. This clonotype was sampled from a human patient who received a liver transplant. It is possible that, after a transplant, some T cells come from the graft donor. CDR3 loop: CASSWLGGGYTF. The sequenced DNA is TGTGCCAGCAGCTGGTTAGGAGGTGGCTACACCTTC.